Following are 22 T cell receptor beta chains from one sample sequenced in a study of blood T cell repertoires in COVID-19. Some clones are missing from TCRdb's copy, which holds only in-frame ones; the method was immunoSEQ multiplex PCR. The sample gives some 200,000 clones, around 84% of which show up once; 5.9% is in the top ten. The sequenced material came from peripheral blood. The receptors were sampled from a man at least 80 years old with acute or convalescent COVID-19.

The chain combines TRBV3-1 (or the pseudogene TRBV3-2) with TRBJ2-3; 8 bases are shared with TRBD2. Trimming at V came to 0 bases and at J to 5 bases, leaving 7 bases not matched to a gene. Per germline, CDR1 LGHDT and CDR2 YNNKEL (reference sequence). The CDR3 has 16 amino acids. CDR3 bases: TGTGCCAGCAGCCAAGACGGGAGGGCCTCGGGAGATACGCAGTATTTT. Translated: CASSQDGRASGDTQYF.

This chain's CDR3 is CASSPSGTGGSDTQYF. The CDR3 DNA is TGTGCCAGCAGTCCCAGTGGGACAGGGGGCTCAGATACGCAGTATTTT. This chain links TRBV28 with TRBJ2-3; the match to TRBD1 covers 12 bases. J lost 4 bases, V lost 5 bases, and 7 bases had no gene match. In germline, CDR1 is MDHEN, CDR2 SYDVKM. This CDR3 contains 16 residues.

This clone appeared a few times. The CDR3 is CASSAGTSGSGETQYF. The DNA for the CDR3 is TGTGCCAGCAGCGCCGGGACTAGCGGGAGTGGAGAGACCCAGTACTTC. The J gene is TRBJ2-5, the V gene TRBV7-3; 14 nucleotides agree with TRBD2. Germline V gene data show CDR1 as SGHTA and CDR2 as FQGTGA. This CDR3 is 16 amino acids long. Losses at the gene ends were 5 bases for V and 4 bases for J; bases not matched to a gene: 6.

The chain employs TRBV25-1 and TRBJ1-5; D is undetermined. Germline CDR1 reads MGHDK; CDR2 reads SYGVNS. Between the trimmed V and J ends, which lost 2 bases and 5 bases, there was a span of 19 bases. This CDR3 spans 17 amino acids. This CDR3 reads CASSERSGERTYQPQHF. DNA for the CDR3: TGTGCCAGCAGTGAAAGGAGTGGGGAGCGAACTTATCAGCCCCAGCATTTT.

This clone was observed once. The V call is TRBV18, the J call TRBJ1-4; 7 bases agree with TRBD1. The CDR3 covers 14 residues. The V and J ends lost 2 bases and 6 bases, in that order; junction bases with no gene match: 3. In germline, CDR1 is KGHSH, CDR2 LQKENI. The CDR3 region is CASSPGTADEKLFF. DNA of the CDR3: TGTGCCAGCTCACCAGGGACAGCCGATGAAAAACTGTTTTTT.

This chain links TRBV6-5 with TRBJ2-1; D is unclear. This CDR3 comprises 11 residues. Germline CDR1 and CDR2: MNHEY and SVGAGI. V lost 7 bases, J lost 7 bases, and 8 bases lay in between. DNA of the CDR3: TGTGCCAGCACCGGTCGGAATGAGCAGTTCTTC. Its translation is CASTGRNEQFF.

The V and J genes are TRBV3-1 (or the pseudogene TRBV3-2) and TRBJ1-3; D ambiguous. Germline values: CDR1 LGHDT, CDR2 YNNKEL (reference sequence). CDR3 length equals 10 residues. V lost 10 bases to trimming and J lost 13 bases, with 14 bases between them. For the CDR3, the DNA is TGTGCCAAGCATCCGAAATGGATATATTTT. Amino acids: CAKHPKWIYF.

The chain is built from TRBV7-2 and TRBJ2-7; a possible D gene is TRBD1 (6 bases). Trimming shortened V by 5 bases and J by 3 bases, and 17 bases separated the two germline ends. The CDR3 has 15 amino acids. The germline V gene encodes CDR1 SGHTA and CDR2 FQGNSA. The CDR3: CASSIYSTGYYEQYF. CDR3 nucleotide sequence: TGTGCCAGCAGCATATACTCTACAGGGTACTACGAGCAGTACTTC.

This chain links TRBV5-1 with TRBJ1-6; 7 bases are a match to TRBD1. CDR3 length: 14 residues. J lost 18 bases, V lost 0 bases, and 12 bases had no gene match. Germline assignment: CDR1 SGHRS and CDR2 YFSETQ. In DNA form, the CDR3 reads TGCGCCAGCAGCTTGGGATATTCCGGGACAGACAACCACTTT. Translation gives CASSLGYSGTDNHF.

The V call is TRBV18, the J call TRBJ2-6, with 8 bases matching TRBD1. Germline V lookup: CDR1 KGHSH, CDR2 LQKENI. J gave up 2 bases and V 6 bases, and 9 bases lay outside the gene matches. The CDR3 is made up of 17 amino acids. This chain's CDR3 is CASSATGGLPGANVLTF. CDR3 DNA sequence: TGTGCCAGCTCCGCCACAGGGGGTCTGCCTGGGGCCAACGTCCTGACTTTC.

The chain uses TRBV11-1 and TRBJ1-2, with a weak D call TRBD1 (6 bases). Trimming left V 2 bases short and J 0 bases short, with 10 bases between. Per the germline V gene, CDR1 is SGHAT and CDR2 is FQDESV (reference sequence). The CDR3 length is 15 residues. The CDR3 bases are TGTGCCAGCAGCTTAACGGACAGTACTAACTATGGCTACACCTTC. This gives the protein CASSLTDSTNYGYTF.

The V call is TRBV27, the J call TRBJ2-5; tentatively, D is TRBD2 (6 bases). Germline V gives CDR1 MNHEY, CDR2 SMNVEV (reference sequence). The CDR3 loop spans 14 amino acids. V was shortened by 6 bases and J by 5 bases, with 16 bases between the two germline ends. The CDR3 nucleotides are TGTGCCAGCAGCCGACCGGGACTGACGGAGACCCAGTACTTC. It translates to CASSRPGLTETQYF.

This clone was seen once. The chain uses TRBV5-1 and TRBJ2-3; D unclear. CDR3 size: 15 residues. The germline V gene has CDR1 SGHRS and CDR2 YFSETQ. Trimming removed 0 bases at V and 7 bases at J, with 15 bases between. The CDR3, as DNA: TGCGCCAGCAGCTTGGGACCCCCTAGGTCGAATACGCAGTATTTT. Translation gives CASSLGPPRSNTQYF.

The CDR3 DNA is TGTGCCACCAGCCTGCGCCGGGACAGGGCCTATGGCTACACCTTC. It encodes CATSLRRDRAYGYTF. This chain joins TRBV15 and TRBJ1-2, with 9 bases matching TRBD1. Germline V gives CDR1 LNHNV, CDR2 YYDKDF (reference sequence). There are 15 residues in the CDR3. Trimming removed 5 bases from V and 4 bases from J; junction bases left unmatched: 8.

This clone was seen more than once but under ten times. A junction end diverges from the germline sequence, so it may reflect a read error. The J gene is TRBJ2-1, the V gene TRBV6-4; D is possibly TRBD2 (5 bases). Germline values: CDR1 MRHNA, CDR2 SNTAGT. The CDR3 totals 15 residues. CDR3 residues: CASSVEGASYSEQFF. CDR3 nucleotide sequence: TGTGCCAGCAGTGTTGAGGGAGCCAGCTACAGTGAGCAGTTCTTC.

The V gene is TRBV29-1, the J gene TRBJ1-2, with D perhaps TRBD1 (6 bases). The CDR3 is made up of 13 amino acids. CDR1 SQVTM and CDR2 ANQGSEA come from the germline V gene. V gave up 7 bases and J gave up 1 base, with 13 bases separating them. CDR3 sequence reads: CSALTGYNYGYTF. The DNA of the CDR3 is TGCAGCGCTCTCACAGGGTATAACTATGGCTACACCTTC.

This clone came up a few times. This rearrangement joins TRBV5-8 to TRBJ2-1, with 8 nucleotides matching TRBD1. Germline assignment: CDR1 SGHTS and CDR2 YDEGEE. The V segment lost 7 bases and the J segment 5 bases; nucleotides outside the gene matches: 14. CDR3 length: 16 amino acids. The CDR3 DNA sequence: TGTGCCAGCCCATCCATGACAGGGGTTTGGGACAATGAGCAGTTCTTC. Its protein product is CASPSMTGVWDNEQFF.

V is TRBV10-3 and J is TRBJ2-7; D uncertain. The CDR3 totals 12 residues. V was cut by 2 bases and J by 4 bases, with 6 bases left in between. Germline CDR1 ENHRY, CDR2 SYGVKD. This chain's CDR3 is CAISEREYEQYV. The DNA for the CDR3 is TGTGCCATCAGTGAGAGAGAATACGAGCAGTACGTC.

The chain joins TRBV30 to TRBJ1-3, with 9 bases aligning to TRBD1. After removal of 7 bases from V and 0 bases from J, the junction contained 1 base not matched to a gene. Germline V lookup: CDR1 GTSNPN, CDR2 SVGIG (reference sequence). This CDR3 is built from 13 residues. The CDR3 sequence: CASTGGSGNTIYF. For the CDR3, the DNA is TGTGCCTCGACAGGGGGCTCTGGAAACACCATATATTTT.

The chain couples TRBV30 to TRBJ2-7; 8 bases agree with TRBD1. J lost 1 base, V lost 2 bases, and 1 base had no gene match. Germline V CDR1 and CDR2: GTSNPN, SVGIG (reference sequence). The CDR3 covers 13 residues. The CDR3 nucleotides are TGTGCCTGGAGTAGGGACAGGTCCTACGAGCAGTACGTC. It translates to CAWSRDRSYEQYV.

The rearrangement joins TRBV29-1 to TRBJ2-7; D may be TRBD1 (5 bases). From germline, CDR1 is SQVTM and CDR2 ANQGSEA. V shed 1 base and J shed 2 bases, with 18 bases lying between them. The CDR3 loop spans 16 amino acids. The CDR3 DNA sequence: TGCAGCGTTGAAGTAAATCGGACAAAGTGCGCCTACGAGCAGTACGTC. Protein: CSVEVNRTKCAYEQYV.

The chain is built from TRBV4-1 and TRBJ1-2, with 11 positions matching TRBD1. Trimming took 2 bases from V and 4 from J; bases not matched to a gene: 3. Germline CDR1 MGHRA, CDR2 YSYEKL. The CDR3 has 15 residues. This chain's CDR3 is CASSQPGQGGYGYTF. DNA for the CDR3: TGCGCCAGCAGCCAACCGGGACAGGGGGGCTATGGCTACACCTTC.